Listed here are 20 T cell receptor beta chains from one sample, sequenced in a study of radiation and T cells in renal cell carcinoma. Sequencing was performed with immunoSEQ multiplex PCR; in TCRdb, only in-frame clones are kept and a portion is missing. This table has about 140,000 clones, over 80% appearing once. Time point meaning: baseline pretreatment blood. Regarding treatment: 15 Gy SBRT to primary tumor, nephrectomy 4 weeks later. The source material was blood, sampled from a patient whose treatment included radiotherapy and nephrectomy. These receptors came from a woman in her forties or fifties with renal cell carcinoma.

This chain connects TRBV19 to TRBJ2-1; 14 bases are a match to TRBD2. Germline V lookup: CDR1 LNHDA, CDR2 SQIVND (reference sequence). J lost 7 bases, V lost 10 bases, and 9 bases had no gene match. This CDR3 has 15 residues. The DNA for the CDR3 is TGTGCCACCCGCATAGGGACTAGCGGGAGAAATGAGCAGTTCTTC. Its translation is CATRIGTSGRNEQFF.

The chain is built from TRBV7-9 and TRBJ2-3; D remains ambiguous. The CDR3 length is 13 residues. Trimming cost V 1 base and J 6 bases, with 8 bases left between them. The germline V gene encodes CDR1 SEHNR and CDR2 FQNEAQ (reference sequence). DNA of the CDR3: TGTGCCAGCAGCTTAGTTGCCGCCGATACGCAGTATTTT. Amino acids: CASSLVAADTQYF.

The chain is built from TRBV29-1 and TRBJ2-7; D is ambiguous. Trimming shortened V by 5 bases and J by 2 bases, and 13 bases separated the two germline ends. Germline CDR1 SQVTM, CDR2 ANQGSEA. CDR3 size: 13 residues. The CDR3 sequence: CSVLSTLAYEQYF. The DNA of the CDR3 is TGCAGCGTTCTCTCTACCCTAGCCTACGAGCAGTACTTC.

V is TRBV7-2 and J is TRBJ2-7; 11 bases agree with TRBD2. V lost 5 bases and J lost 3; bases outside the gene matches: 9. CDR1 is SGHTA, CDR2 FQGNSA, per germline. The CDR3 extends over 16 amino acids. CDR3 residues: CASSELAGARGYEQYF. CDR3 nucleotide sequence: TGTGCCAGCAGCGAACTAGCGGGAGCCCGGGGCTACGAGCAGTACTTC.

This clone was observed once. V usage is TRBV5-1 and J usage is TRBJ1-1, with 11 bases matching TRBD1. The CDR3 runs to 15 residues. Losses at the gene ends were 2 bases for V and 5 bases for J; bases not matched to a gene: 5. Germline V gene data show CDR1 as SGHRS and CDR2 as YFSETQ. The CDR3 region has the DNA TGCGCCAGCAGCTTAGGGACAGGGGGTGATACTGAAGCTTTCTTT. Translating it yields CASSLGTGGDTEAFF. Full variable domain (remainder filled in from reference TRBV5-1 and TRBJ1-1): KAGVTQTPRYLIKTRGQQVTLSCSPISGHRSVSWYQQTPGQGLQFLFEYFSETQRNKGNFPGRFSGRQFSNSRSEMNVSTLELGDSALYLCASSLGTGGDTEAFFGQGTRLTVV.

The chain combines TRBV10-1 with TRBJ1-6; 8 bases align to TRBD1. The junction had 5 bases not matched to a gene; V was cut back by 3 bases and J by 10 bases. This CDR3 region has 14 residues. Germline loops: CDR1 WNHNN, CDR2 SYGVQD (reference sequence). The CDR3 sequence is CASSEGQGRSPLHF. The CDR3 nucleotides read TGCGCCAGCAGTGAAGGACAGGGACGATCACCCCTCCACTTT.

In this sample, this clone turned up once. The chain couples TRBV19 to TRBJ1-5, with D uncertain. The germline CDR1 and CDR2 sequences are LNHDA and SQIVND (reference sequence). The CDR3 loop spans 16 amino acids. V was trimmed by 3 bases and J by 3 bases, leaving 15 bases between them. CDR3 loop: CASSMPPGRINQPQHF. Written as DNA, the CDR3 is TGTGCCAGTAGTATGCCCCCCGGGAGGATCAATCAGCCCCAGCATTTT. The full variable domain, with the rest looked up from reference TRBV19 and TRBJ1-5, is DGGITQSPKYLFRKEGQNVTLSCEQNLNHDAMYWYRQDPGQGLRLIYYSQIVNDFQKGDIAEGYSVSREKKESFPLTVTSAQKNPTAFYLCASSMPPGRINQPQHFGDGTRLSIL.

The gene calls are TRBV7-2 and TRBJ2-7, with 10 bases fitting TRBD2. This CDR3 comprises 17 residues. Per the germline V gene, CDR1 is SGHTA and CDR2 is FQGNSA. Trimming at V came to 5 bases and at J to 3 bases, leaving 13 bases not matched to a gene. Here the CDR3 reads CASSGGTSATRGYEQYF. CDR3 coding DNA: TGTGCCAGCAGCGGAGGGACTAGCGCCACAAGGGGCTACGAGCAGTACTTC.

The chain has TRBV5-1 and TRBJ2-7, with 10 bases matching TRBD1. J gave up 4 bases and V 4 bases, and 8 bases lay outside the gene matches. Germline CDR1 is SGHRS and CDR2 is YFSETQ. The CDR3 is 15 residues long. The CDR3: CASSAEGQGFYEQYF. As DNA, the CDR3 is TGCGCCAGCAGCGCGGAGGGACAGGGGTTTTACGAGCAGTACTTC.

The chain recombines TRBV27 with TRBJ1-5; 7 nucleotides line up with TRBD1. Looked up from germline, CDR1 is MNHEY and CDR2 is SMNVEV (reference sequence). This CDR3 is 13 amino acids long. The junction had 5 bases not matched to a gene; V was cut back by 6 bases and J by 6 bases. CDR3 bases: TGTGCCAGCAGGAATGACAGGGCTCAGCCCCAGCATTTT. Translation: CASRNDRAQPQHF.

The rearrangement uses TRBV6-1 and TRBJ2-1, with TRBD1 identical over 10 bases. The ends lost 3 bases at V and 7 bases at J; junction bases unmatched: 12. The CDR3 runs 17 residues. The germline V gene has CDR1 MNHNS and CDR2 SASEGT. CDR3 bases: TGTGCCAGCAGTGATCGGAGGATGGGACAGGGGAAAAATGAGCAGTTCTTC. Protein sequence: CASSDRRMGQGKNEQFF.

The CDR3 reads CASSAPGNLNTEAFF. The CDR3 DNA follows: TGTGCCAGCAGCGCTCCCGGGAACCTGAACACTGAAGCTTTCTTT. This rearrangement joins TRBV9 to TRBJ1-1; the D is unclear. Germline lookup yields CDR1 SGDLS and CDR2 YYNGEE. The V and J ends lost 3 bases and 0 bases respectively, with 12 bases between them. This CDR3 has 15 amino acids.

The chain is built from TRBV4-1 and TRBJ2-1; TRBD2 aligns across 8 bases. Trimming removed 0 bases from V and 9 bases from J; junction bases left unmatched: 7. CDR1 MGHRA and CDR2 YSYEKL come from the germline V gene. The CDR3 sequence is 15 residues long. This CDR3 is CASSQEVSGVGEQFF. CDR3 DNA sequence: TGCGCCAGCAGCCAAGAGGTTAGCGGGGTCGGTGAGCAGTTCTTC.

The chain couples TRBV10-2 to TRBJ2-5; no clear D gene. V lost 5 bases and J 5 bases, leaving 12 bases between the germline ends. Germline assignment: CDR1 WSHSY and CDR2 SAAADI. This CDR3 has 13 residues. The CDR3, as DNA: TGCGCCAGCAGTTTCCTTGCCGGGGAGACCCAGTACTTC. Its translation is CASSFLAGETQYF.

The chain uses TRBV30 and TRBJ1-3, with D uncertain. The CDR3 sequence is 13 residues long. Between the trimmed V and J ends, which lost 5 bases and 0 bases, there was a span of 8 bases. The germline V gene encodes CDR1 GTSNPN and CDR2 SVGIG (reference sequence). The CDR3 DNA reads TGTGCCTGGGCAGGCTCCTCTGGAAACACCATATATTTT. This translates into CAWAGSSGNTIYF.

The chain couples TRBV30 to TRBJ1-3; a possible D gene is TRBD1 (5 bases). V was trimmed by 0 bases and J by 0 bases, leaving 24 bases between them. This CDR3 is 20 amino acids long. Germline V gene data show CDR1 as GTSNPN and CDR2 as SVGIG (reference sequence). This chain's CDR3 is CAWSVASSWAGLPSGNTIYF. The CDR3 DNA follows: TGTGCCTGGAGTGTAGCGAGTAGTTGGGCGGGACTGCCCTCTGGAAACACCATATATTTT.

The rearrangement links TRBV7-2 to TRBJ2-5; the D call may be TRBD1 or TRBD2 (6 bases each). CDR1 is SGHTA, CDR2 FQGNSA, per germline. The CDR3 consists of 15 residues. V was pared by 2 bases and J by 1 base, with 11 bases between. The CDR3 reads CASSLIGGGQETQYF. CDR3 nucleotides: TGTGCCAGCAGCTTAATTGGAGGGGGCCAAGAGACCCAGTACTTC.

Only one count was recorded for this clone. The chain carries TRBV18 and TRBJ2-1, with a weak D call TRBD1 (6 bases). CDR1 KGHSH and CDR2 LQKENI come from the germline V gene. V was trimmed by 4 bases and J by 2 bases, leaving 9 bases between them. The CDR3 sequence is 14 residues long. The CDR3 DNA sequence: TGTGCCAGCTCACGGGACATGACCTACAATGAGCAGTTCTTC. It yields the protein CASSRDMTYNEQFF.

The rearrangement uses TRBV7-8 and TRBJ1-6, with D uncertain. V was trimmed by 5 bases and J by 7 bases, leaving 9 bases between them. The CDR3 is 13 amino acids. The germline V gene encodes CDR1 SGHVS and CDR2 FQNEAQ. The CDR3 region is CASSVAGNSPLHF. As DNA, the CDR3 is TGTGCCAGCAGCGTCGCCGGGAATTCACCCCTCCACTTT. The variable domain in full, with the rest retrieved from reference TRBV7-8 and TRBJ1-6, is GAGVSQSPRYKVAKRGQDVALRCDPISGHVSLFWYQQALGQGPEFLTYFQNEAQLDKSGLPSDRFFAERPEGSVSTLKIQRTQQEDSAVYLCASSVAGNSPLHFGNGTRLTVT.

The sample holds one count of this clone. V gene TRBV20-1 combines with J gene TRBJ2-3; no clear D. This CDR3 is built from 10 residues. The V end lost 5 bases, the J end lost 6 bases, and 6 bases lay between the germline ends. Per the germline V gene, CDR1 is DFQATT and CDR2 is SNEGSKA (reference sequence). CDR3 loop: CSAASDTQYF. For the CDR3, the DNA is TGCAGTGCTGCTAGTGATACGCAGTATTTT.